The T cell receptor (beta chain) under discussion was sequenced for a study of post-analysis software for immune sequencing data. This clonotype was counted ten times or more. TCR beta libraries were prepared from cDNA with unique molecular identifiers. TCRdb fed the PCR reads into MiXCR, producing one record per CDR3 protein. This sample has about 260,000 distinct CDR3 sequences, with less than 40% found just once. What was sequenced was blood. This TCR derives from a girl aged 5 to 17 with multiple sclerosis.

In DNA, the CDR3 is TGTGCCACCAGCAGAGACAGGTTCACAGATACGCAGTATTTT. This sequence encodes CATSRDRFTDTQYF. V is TRBV15 and J is TRBJ2-3; D is unclear. This CDR3 is 14 amino acids long. V was trimmed by 0 bases and J by 2 bases, leaving 6 bases between them. Germline CDR1 and CDR2: LNHNV and YYDKDF (reference sequence).